Listed below are T cell receptor beta chains from one sample, sequenced in a study of long-term antiretroviral therapy in people with HIV. Data came from immunoSEQ multiplex PCR; TCRdb stores just in-frame clones and leaves some out. The sample records about 38,000 clones, around 75% being singletons. This material consisted of unsorted PBMCs, taken 1.5 years after starting antiretroviral therapy. All receptors come from a man aged 18 to 30 with HIV. Each CDR3 is given with its conserved first and last residue. The D gene is left open where the match is weak. Clone sizes are given selectively: once, few, many, or a class where the clone is expanded.

v_gene: TRBV19; abundance: -; d_gene: TRBD2; j_gene: TRBJ2-1; CDR3nt: TGTGCCAGTAGTAAGCGGGAGGTCCGATTCGGTGAGCAGTTCTTC; CDR3aa: CASSKREVRFGEQFF
v_gene: TRBV28; abundance: once; d_gene: -; j_gene: TRBJ1-1; CDR3nt: TGTGCCAGCAGCTTTCCAAACAAGAACACTGAAGCTTTCTTT; CDR3aa: CASSFPNKNTEAFF
v_gene: TRBV28; abundance: -; d_gene: TRBD1; j_gene: TRBJ2-7; CDR3nt: TGTGCCAGCAGCCCCTCGGGACAGGGGATTTACGAGCAGTACTTC; CDR3aa: CASSPSGQGIYEQYF
v_gene: TRBV6-5; abundance: -; d_gene: TRBD1; j_gene: TRBJ1-3; CDR3nt: TGTGCCAGCAGTTTGGACAGGTTCTCTGGAAACACCATATATTTT; CDR3aa: CASSLDRFSGNTIYF
v_gene: TRBV27; abundance: -; d_gene: -; j_gene: TRBJ1-1; CDR3nt: TGTGCCAGCAGTGCCCTATTAGCGGGGGCGACTGAAGCTTTCTTT; CDR3aa: CASSALLAGATEAFF
v_gene: TRBV7-9; abundance: -; d_gene: -; j_gene: TRBJ2-4; CDR3nt: TGTGCCAGCAGCTCGACCGACGGGCCGCAGTACTTC; CDR3aa: CASSSTDGPQYF
v_gene: TRBV5-4; abundance: -; d_gene: -; j_gene: TRBJ2-3; CDR3nt: TGTGCCAGCAGTTGGGCGAGCACAGATACGCAGTATTTT; CDR3aa: CASSWASTDTQYF
v_gene: TRBV7-6; abundance: -; d_gene: TRBD1; j_gene: TRBJ2-6; CDR3nt: TGTGCCAGCAGCCCAGGGACAGGGGTATCCTCTGGGGCCAACGTCCTGACTTTC; CDR3aa: CASSPGTGVSSGANVLTF
v_gene: TRBV27; abundance: -; d_gene: -; j_gene: TRBJ2-7; CDR3nt: TGTGCCAGCAGCCCCGCATCCTCCTACGAGCAGTACTTC; CDR3aa: CASSPASSYEQYF
v_gene: TRBV25-1; abundance: -; d_gene: -; j_gene: TRBJ2-3; CDR3nt: TGTGCCAGCAGTGATCGCCCACGGGCAGATACGCAGTATTTT; CDR3aa: CASSDRPRADTQYF
v_gene: TRBV5-8; abundance: -; d_gene: TRBD1; j_gene: TRBJ2-1; CDR3nt: TGTGCCAGCAGCTTATTTCAGGGGGCAAGCTACAATGAGCAGTTCTTC; CDR3aa: CASSLFQGASYNEQFF
v_gene: TRBV7-2; abundance: -; d_gene: TRBD1; j_gene: TRBJ1-5; CDR3nt: TGTGCCAGCACAAGGACAGGGGCGAGCAATCAGCCCCAGCATTTT; CDR3aa: CASTRTGASNQPQHF
v_gene: TRBV28; abundance: -; d_gene: -; j_gene: TRBJ2-2; CDR3nt: TGTGCCAGCAGTTTACCCCGGGGCCCCACCGGGGAGCTGTTTTTT; CDR3aa: CASSLPRGPTGELFF
v_gene: TRBV11-2; abundance: -; d_gene: -; j_gene: TRBJ1-4; CDR3nt: TGTGCCAGCAGCTTAGGGGCCGGGGACCTTGGGAATGAAAAACTGTTTTTT; CDR3aa: CASSLGAGDLGNEKLFF
v_gene: TRBV4-3; abundance: few; d_gene: -; j_gene: TRBJ2-7; CDR3nt: TGCGCCAGCAGCCAAGATACGCTCTACGAGCAGTACTTC; CDR3aa: CASSQDTLYEQYF
v_gene: TRBV28; abundance: -; d_gene: -; j_gene: TRBJ2-7; CDR3nt: TGTGCCAGTCTAGTCAGGGCCCCTATCTACGAGCAGTACTTC; CDR3aa: CASLVRAPIYEQYF
v_gene: TRBV11-3; abundance: -; d_gene: -; j_gene: TRBJ2-5; CDR3nt: TGTGCCAGCAGCTTAGGGCTAGCGCCAGAGACCCAGTACTTC; CDR3aa: CASSLGLAPETQYF
v_gene: TRBV18; abundance: -; d_gene: TRBD1; j_gene: TRBJ2-7; CDR3nt: TGTGCCAGCTCACCACGGAAGACAGGGGCGGACGAGCAGTACTTC; CDR3aa: CASSPRKTGADEQYF
v_gene: TRBV9; abundance: -; d_gene: TRBD2; j_gene: TRBJ2-5; CDR3nt: TGTGCCAGCAGCGTAGCTCTGATTGGAGCGGGAGGTGGGGAGACCCAGTACTTC; CDR3aa: CASSVALIGAGGGETQYF
v_gene: TRBV5-1; abundance: -; d_gene: TRBD1; j_gene: TRBJ2-7; CDR3nt: TGCGCCAGCAGCTCCACTCGGGACAGGGGGCGGAACGAGCAGTACTTC; CDR3aa: CASSSTRDRGRNEQYF
v_gene: TRBV14; abundance: -; d_gene: -; j_gene: TRBJ2-2; CDR3nt: TGTGCCAGCAGTATGACTACCCACACCGGGGAGCTGTTTTTT; CDR3aa: CASSMTTHTGELFF
v_gene: TRBV28; abundance: once; d_gene: -; j_gene: TRBJ1-2; CDR3nt: TGTGCCAGCAAGGAGGGGGGGACCAACTATGGCTACACCTTC; CDR3aa: CASKEGGTNYGYTF
v_gene: TRBV28; abundance: -; d_gene: -; j_gene: TRBJ1-1; CDR3nt: TGTGCCAGCAGTGACTGGCAGGCTGAAGCTTTCTTT; CDR3aa: CASSDWQAEAFF
v_gene: TRBV7-2; abundance: few; d_gene: TRBD1; j_gene: TRBJ1-5; CDR3nt: TGTGCCAGCAGCTTCGGACAGGGGGCACGTCAGCCCCAGCATTTT; CDR3aa: CASSFGQGARQPQHF
v_gene: TRBV28; abundance: -; d_gene: TRBD1; j_gene: TRBJ1-1; CDR3nt: TGTGCCAGCAGAGAACAGGGGTTCAACACTGAAGCTTTCTTT; CDR3aa: CASREQGFNTEAFF
v_gene: TRBV11-2; abundance: -; d_gene: TRBD2; j_gene: TRBJ2-5; CDR3nt: TGTGCCAGCAGTCTCGGCGGGAGGCCGTACCAAGAGACCCAGTACTTC; CDR3aa: CASSLGGRPYQETQYF
v_gene: TRBV5-1; abundance: -; d_gene: -; j_gene: TRBJ2-1; CDR3nt: TGCGCCAGCAGCCCGATCGGGGGTGGCAATGAGCAGTTCTTC; CDR3aa: CASSPIGGGNEQFF
v_gene: TRBV28; abundance: -; d_gene: -; j_gene: TRBJ1-2; CDR3nt: TGTGCCAGCAGGGTTGGACAGCTCCGCTATGGCTACACCTTC; CDR3aa: CASRVGQLRYGYTF
v_gene: TRBV5-6; abundance: -; d_gene: -; j_gene: TRBJ1-2; CDR3nt: TGTGCCAGCAGCCTTTTATCGGTCCTCCATGGCTACACCTTC; CDR3aa: CASSLLSVLHGYTF